The 9 T cell receptor beta chains below were found in one sample sequenced in a study of identical twins. Each CDR3 protein gets one entry after TCRdb re-called the 5' RACE reads with MiXCR. The table records about 520,000 distinct CDR3 sequences, roughly a fifth of them present only once. The same specimen was also included in a second study, on T cells expressing NK-cell markers.

Sequences were obtained from CD4+ T cells sorted from blood. These receptor sequences come from a young woman in good health.

As DNA, the CDR3 is TGTGCCAGTAGTCTCCCGACCTTGACAGGTAACACTGAAGCTTTCTTT. This gives the protein CASSLPTLTGNTEAFF. The chain employs TRBV19 and TRBJ1-1, with D tentatively TRBD1 (6 bases). The germline V gene has CDR1 LNHDA and CDR2 SQIVND (reference sequence). The germline V and J ends were trimmed by 5 bases and 2 bases, with 18 bases remaining between them. The CDR3 is 16 amino acids.

The sample holds a few counts of this clonotype. The chain uses TRBV4-3 and TRBJ2-1; D gene ambiguous. CDR3 length equals 14 residues. V was cut by 0 bases and J by 4 bases, with 7 bases left in between. Germline-derived CDR1 and CDR2 are LGHNA and YSLEER. This CDR3 is CASSQDRAYNEQFF. CDR3 DNA sequence: TGCGCCAGCAGCCAAGATAGGGCTTACAATGAGCAGTTCTTC.

The chain links TRBV28 to TRBJ2-7; maybe TRBD2 (6 bases). Germline CDR1 is MDHEN and CDR2 is SYDVKM. This CDR3 spans 16 amino acids. The V gene lost 2 bases and the J gene lost 3 bases, with 17 bases spanning the gap. This CDR3 reads CASSLSFGAGSYEQYF. As DNA, the CDR3 is TGTGCCAGCAGTTTAAGTTTTGGGGCGGGAAGCTACGAGCAGTACTTC.

This chain uses TRBV20-1 with TRBJ2-5, with D perhaps matching TRBD2 (6 bases). From germline, CDR1 is DFQATT and CDR2 SNEGSKA (reference sequence). The germline V and J ends were trimmed by 5 bases and 5 bases, with 21 bases remaining between them. The CDR3 sequence is 15 residues long. The CDR3: CSAGGPRGEGETQYF. The DNA for the CDR3 is TGCAGTGCTGGAGGGCCTAGGGGAGAGGGGGAGACCCAGTACTTC.

V is TRBV20-1 and J is TRBJ2-7; weak D call: TRBD1 (7 bases). V was clipped by 5 bases and J by 7 bases, with 15 bases between them. CDR3 length: 12 amino acids. The germline V gene has CDR1 DFQATT and CDR2 SNEGSKA (reference sequence). CDR3 bases: TGCAGTGCTCGCAGGGGGGTGGGGGAGCAGTACTTC. It is translated as CSARRGVGEQYF.

This clonotype was found many times. V is TRBV18 and J is TRBJ1-1; a possible D gene is TRBD1 (5 bases). The CDR3 consists of 14 residues. The germline V and J ends were trimmed by 3 bases and 4 bases, with 12 bases remaining between them. CDR1 KGHSH and CDR2 LQKENI come from the germline V gene. The CDR3 loop is CASSPQTDLTEAFF. For the CDR3, the DNA is TGTGCCAGCTCACCCCAGACAGATCTCACTGAAGCTTTCTTT.

This sequence joins TRBV6-2 or TRBV6-3 and TRBJ2-7; TRBD2 aligns across 7 bases. There are 14 residues in the CDR3. The ends lost 4 bases at V and 0 bases at J; junction bases unmatched: 3. From germline, CDR1 is MNHEY and CDR2 SVGEGT. CDR3 loop: CASSSGGSSYEQYF. Here the CDR3 DNA reads TGTGCCAGCAGTTCCGGCGGGAGCTCCTACGAGCAGTACTTC.

This clonotype was recorded a few times. The chain uses TRBV2 and TRBJ2-7, with 8 bases fitting TRBD1. Germline V lookup: CDR1 SNHLY, CDR2 FYNNEI. The CDR3 covers 13 residues. Trimming took 9 bases from V and 3 from J; bases not matched to a gene: 7. DNA of the CDR3: TGTGCCAGTGGGACAGGTGGTAACTACGAGCAGTACTTC. It encodes CASGTGGNYEQYF.

The chain combines TRBV20-1 with TRBJ1-2; a weak D match, TRBD1 (6 bases). CDR1 and CDR2 (germline): DFQATT, SNEGSKA (reference sequence). CDR3 length equals 13 residues. The V end lost 5 bases, the J end lost 7 bases, and 17 bases lay between the germline ends. CDR3 nucleotides: TGCAGTGCTTATTCTCAGGGGAGTCGTGGCTACACCTTC. Protein: CSAYSQGSRGYTF.